This T cell receptor beta chain stems from a study of OX40 agonist ivuxolimab in advanced cancers. Study-level background: Patients were dosed with the agonistic anti-OX40 (CD134) antibody ivuxolimab.

Produced via immunoSEQ multiplex PCR; TCRdb's table is partial and in-frame only. Of under 55,000 clones in the sample, approximately 92% were seen once. CDR3 length equals 15 residues. Germline-derived CDR1 and CDR2 are SGHAT and FQDESV (reference sequence). The V segment lost 2 bases and the J segment 5 bases; nucleotides outside the gene matches: 7. This sequence originates from an adult with an advanced solid tumor such as melanoma, head and neck, liver or kidney cancer. Sequencing was performed on CD4+ or CD8+ T cells sorted from blood, taken in a trial of the OX40 agonist ivuxolimab. The chain links TRBV11-1 to TRBJ2-5; 8 bases agree with TRBD1. In DNA form, the CDR3 reads TGTGCCAGCAGCTTAAGTACAGGGGGTCGGGAGACCCAGTACTTC. Encoded protein: CASSLSTGGRETQYF. Filled out from reference TRBV11-1 and TRBJ2-5, the complete variable domain reads EAEVAQSPRYKITEKSQAVAFWCDPISGHATLYWYRQILGQGPELLVQFQDESVVDDSQLPKDRFSAERLKGVDSTLKIQPAELGDSAMYLCASSLSTGGRETQYFGPGTRLLVL.